This T cell receptor beta chain was sequenced during a study of T-cell reconstitution after alpha-beta-depleted transplantation in children. As it was prepared, the TCRbeta library received unique molecular identifiers. MiXCR, applied by TCRdb to the PCR reads, yields one record per CDR3 protein. There are a few hundred thousand distinct CDR3 sequences in the sample; around 13% occur only once, and approximately 2.1% lies in the top ten. This clonotype was observed a few times. V lost 1 base and J 10 bases, leaving 13 bases between the germline ends. The CDR3 loop spans 13 amino acids. The germline CDR1 and CDR2 sequences are SGHTA and FQGNSA.

The TCR was taken from a male patient younger than 18 who had a stem cell transplant for acute myeloid leukemia, so the T cells may come from the graft donor. This chain uses TRBV7-2 with TRBJ1-1, with a possible D match to TRBD1 (5 bases). Here the sequenced sample was PBMCs, mostly from graft donor cells, taken 360 days after TCRalphabeta/CD19-depleted stem cell transplant. CDR3 sequence: CASSLDGAGRAFF. CDR3 in DNA: TGTGCCAGCAGCTTAGACGGCGCAGGGCGAGCTTTCTTT.